These T cell receptor beta chains were read from a single sample in a study of T cells in Graves' hyperthyroidism and ophthalmopathy. Each CDR3 protein is one row after TCRdb ran MiXCR on the multiplex PCR reads. This table has 500,000 to 750,000 distinct CDR3 sequences, about 45% appearing once. The sample consisted of peripheral blood or thyroid tissue (not recorded which). These TCRs come from a woman aged 18-35 years with Graves' hyperthyroidism. Each CDR3 is given with its conserved first and last residue. The D gene is left open where the match is weak.

>NA|TRBJ1-4|TRBV20-1
CSARRGLAGKLFF
>NA|TRBJ1-3|TRBV15
CATSRVGGSNMYF
>TRBD2|TRBJ2-5|TRBV12-3/TRBV12-4
CASRRTGTSGQETQYF
>NA|TRBJ1-4|TRBV4-2
CASSPRTGQNEKLFF
>NA|TRBJ1-1|TRBV7-6
CASRPGGGGLSTEAFF
>TRBD1|TRBJ1-2|TRBV2
CASVGDGQGVYGYTF
>NA|TRBJ2-1|TRBV7-9
CASSAGNEQFF
>TRBD2|TRBJ2-7|TRBV7-3
CASSRETSVTPFSYEQYF
>NA|TRBJ1-2|TRBV10-3
CAISESADYGYTF
>NA|TRBJ1-5|TRBV10-2
CASSEAAYQPQHF
>TRBD1|TRBJ1-1|TRBV2
CASSAGTGLAFF
>TRBD2|TRBJ2-7|TRBV7-6
CASSLGLAGFDNEQYF
>NA|TRBJ1-3|TRBV4-3
CASSQVGHTRAGNTIYF
>NA|TRBJ1-5|TRBV4-1
CASSLLGGFNQPQHF
>TRBD1|TRBJ1-2|TRBV19
CASSIAAGGTNYGYTF
>TRBD1|TRBJ1-2|TRBV29-1
CSVSQGDGYTF
>NA|TRBJ1-6|TRBV2
CASTITTGSHSPLHF
>NA|TRBJ2-5|TRBV14
CASSQGLSWGARETQYF
>NA|NA|TRBV7-9
CASSLELMQFF
>NA|TRBJ1-5|TRBV5-6
CASSLATGRRDQPQHF
>NA|TRBJ2-5|TRBV4-2
CASSQDRPRQETQYF
>NA|TRBJ1-4|TRBV6-1
CASSVKSEEKLFF
>NA|TRBJ2-2|TRBV2
CASQDRLRTGELFF
>NA|TRBJ1-2|TRBV10-3
CAISERGGSYGYTF
>TRBD1|TRBJ1-1|TRBV12-5
CASGVGQGVTEAFF
>TRBD2|TRBJ2-2|TRBV12-5
CASGLYAGGPTGELFF
>NA|TRBJ2-7|TRBV7-9
CASSPRLTSYEQYF
>NA|TRBJ2-2|TRBV24-1
CATSDHRELFF
>TRBD1|TRBJ2-7|TRBV10-3
CAISVDRESEQYF
>NA|TRBJ1-1|TRBV29-1
CSLGDTEAFF
>NA|TRBJ1-5|TRBV4-2
CASSQVAGAFNSNQPQHF
>NA|TRBJ2-5|TRBV10-3
CAISEPKETQYF
>TRBD1|TRBJ1-6|TRBV7-9
CASSLTGGLDSPLHF
>NA|TRBJ2-7|TRBV7-2
CASSRRLEGTYEQYF
>TRBD1|TRBJ1-4|TRBV13
CASSQGQVGVSGKLFF
>NA|TRBJ2-5|TRBV7-9
CASSSFGGSLREETQYF
>NA|TRBJ2-5|TRBV14
CASSQDGAETQYF
>NA|TRBJ1-2|TRBV27
CASYSQGHGYTF
>NA|TRBJ2-7|TRBV7-9
CASSLASGPTYEQYF
>NA|TRBJ1-4|TRBV19
CASSREGRGGEKLFF
>TRBD2|TRBJ2-7|TRBV11-2
CASSLRGLAGPYEQYF
>NA|TRBJ1-4|TRBV27
CASIISRSEKLFF
>NA|TRBJ2-5|TRBV7-9
CASSPRQGEVETQYF
>TRBD1|TRBJ2-2|TRBV4-3
CASSRMGQGTGELFF
>NA|TRBJ2-1|TRBV29-1
CSVGQGLGYNEQFF
>NA|TRBJ1-5|TRBV24-1
CATSALSSNQPQHF
>NA|TRBJ1-3|TRBV27
CASSPQGISGNTIYF
>TRBD1|TRBJ1-2|TRBV14
CAIDRGRVNYGYTF